A selection of T cell receptor beta chains follows, all from one sample in a study of blood T cells in healthy people across ages. Each CDR3 protein gets one entry after TCRdb re-called the 5' RACE reads with MiXCR. The sample lists more than 800,000 distinct CDR3 sequences; 35% to 55% were seen once. The material sequenced was blood. These receptors all stem from a woman in her fifties or sixties in good health. Both conserved end residues are trimmed from each CDR3. Only part of the rows carry a size: once, few, many, or a class if the clone is expanded.

j_call	v_call	clone_size	cdr3_length	cdr3_aa
TRBJ2-7	TRBV4-2	few	12	ASSGGGNSYEQY
TRBJ2-1	TRBV20-1	NA	15	SARDLEAGGAYNEQF
TRBJ2-7	TRBV29-1	NA	11	SVPSLDTYEQY
TRBJ2-5	TRBV7-9	NA	12	ASSSTRQSETQY
TRBJ2-1	TRBV11-1	many	12	ASSLWPGENEQF
TRBJ1-1	TRBV6-6	NA	9	ASGAGAEAF
TRBJ2-7	TRBV6-1	NA	13	ASSEESGGPYEQY
TRBJ2-7	TRBV7-2	NA	11	ASSFAPNYEQY
TRBJ2-7	TRBV20-1	NA	14	SATRPSGAISYEQY
TRBJ2-5	TRBV5-6	NA	12	ASSRSGSWETQY
TRBJ2-1	TRBV11-2	NA	13	ASSLDWEGYNEQF
TRBJ2-3	TRBV6-1	NA	11	ASSVRGIDTQY
TRBJ2-7	TRBV29-1	NA	11	SASLMNPYEQY
TRBJ2-7	TRBV6-1	NA	11	ASTQTSTYERY
TRBJ2-1	TRBV11-3	few	16	ASSLDQSGTSGGHEQF
TRBJ2-3	TRBV2	NA	15	ASSKLPGLADTDTQY
TRBJ2-5	TRBV13	NA	11	ASSLGISETQY
TRBJ1-4	TRBV4-1	NA	14	ASSQGPGNTNEKLF
TRBJ2-7	TRBV6-5	NA	10	ASRHQPYEQY
TRBJ2-5	TRBV27	NA	13	ASSGTSGTGVTQY
NA	TRBV20-1	NA	12	SARDIGQGVEQY
TRBJ2-1	TRBV7-8	NA	12	ASSPGGIDNEQF
TRBJ2-3	TRBV7-8	few	14	ASSFRGTSAGDTQY
TRBJ1-2	TRBV10-3	NA	10	AMTGGKDGYT
TRBJ2-5	TRBV20-1	NA	10	SALQGAREQY
TRBJ2-1	TRBV5-1	NA	15	ASSGLAGVGSYNEQF
TRBJ2-3	TRBV6-5	NA	9	ASSLGSTRY
TRBJ2-1	TRBV20-1	few	12	SAIFGGQGYEQF
TRBJ1-1	TRBV6-5	NA	12	ASSNQGGLAEAF
TRBJ1-6	TRBV6-5	NA	13	ASSWASSYNSPLH
TRBJ2-7	TRBV27	NA	12	ASSPSGMPYEQY
TRBJ2-3	TRBV5-1	NA	12	ASSPGLTPDTQY
NA	TRBV5-1	NA	14	ASSLGASGRTGTQY
TRBJ2-5	TRBV5-1	NA	14	ASSTVHRGGQETQY
TRBJ1-2	TRBV15	NA	11	ATSITGGGGYT
TRBJ2-1	TRBV13	NA	11	ASSIKGYNEQF
TRBJ2-3	TRBV29-1	NA	10	SVEGIADTQY
TRBJ2-5	TRBV2	NA	11	ASRALPQETQY
TRBJ2-3	TRBV7-3	NA	17	ASTLRGAAGQGLADTQY
TRBJ2-7	TRBV29-1	many	12	SVRPGQGAKEQY
TRBJ2-7	TRBV27	once	14	ASSFSRREAINEQY
TRBJ2-1	TRBV18	NA	11	ASSPPEANGQF
TRBJ2-1	TRBV11-2	few	15	ASSSPSWDSNYNEQF
TRBJ2-4	TRBV5-6	few	11	ASSLRAGGIQY
TRBJ2-1	TRBV6-2/TRBV6-3	NA	13	ASSYWRDLHNEQF
TRBJ2-3	TRBV12-3/TRBV12-4	few	13	ASSSPRPAADTQY
TRBJ2-2	TRBV15	NA	14	ATSRDSTAGAGELF
TRBJ2-5	TRBV20-1	many	13	SARDWAGSGETQY
TRBJ2-1	TRBV3-1	NA	14	ASSKTGISVYNEQF